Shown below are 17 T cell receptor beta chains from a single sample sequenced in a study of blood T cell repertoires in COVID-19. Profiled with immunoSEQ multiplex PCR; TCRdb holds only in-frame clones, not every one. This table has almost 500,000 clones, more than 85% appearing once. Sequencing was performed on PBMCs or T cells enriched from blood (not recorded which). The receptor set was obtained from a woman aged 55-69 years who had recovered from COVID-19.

CDR3 sequence reads: CASSPGFEGSPLHF. CDR3 DNA: TGTGCCAGCTCACCGGGTTTTGAGGGCTCACCCCTCCACTTT. The chain uses TRBV18 and TRBJ1-6; unclear D gene. Germline V gene sequence: CDR1 KGHSH, CDR2 LQKENI. V was cut by 3 bases and J by 10 bases, with 13 bases left in between. The CDR3 spans 14 residues.

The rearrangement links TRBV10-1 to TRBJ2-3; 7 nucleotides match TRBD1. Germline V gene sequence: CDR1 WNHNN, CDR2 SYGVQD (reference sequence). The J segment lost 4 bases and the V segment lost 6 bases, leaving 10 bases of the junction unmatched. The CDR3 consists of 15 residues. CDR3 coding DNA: TGCGCCAGCAGCGATTTACAGGGGAGCGCAGATACGCAGTATTTT. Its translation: CASSDLQGSADTQYF.

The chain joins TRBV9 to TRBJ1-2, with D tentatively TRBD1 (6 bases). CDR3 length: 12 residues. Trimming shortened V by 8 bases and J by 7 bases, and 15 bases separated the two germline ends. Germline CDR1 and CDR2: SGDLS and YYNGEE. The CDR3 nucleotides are TGTGCCAGTTCTAAAACAGGGATTGGCTACACCTTC. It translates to CASSKTGIGYTF. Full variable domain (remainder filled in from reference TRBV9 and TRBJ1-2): DSGVTQTPKHLITATGQRVTLRCSPRSGDLSVYWYQQSLDQGLQFLIQYYNGEERAKGNILERFSAQQFPDLHSELNLSSLELGDSALYFCASSKTGIGYTFGSGTRLTVV.

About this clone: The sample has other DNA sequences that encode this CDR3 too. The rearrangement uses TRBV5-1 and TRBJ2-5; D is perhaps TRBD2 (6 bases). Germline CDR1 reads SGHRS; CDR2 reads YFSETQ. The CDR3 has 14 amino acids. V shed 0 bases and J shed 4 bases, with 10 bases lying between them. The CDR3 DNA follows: TGCGCCAGCAGCTTGGCCGGGGGAGGAGAGACCCAGTACTTC. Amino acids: CASSLAGGGETQYF.

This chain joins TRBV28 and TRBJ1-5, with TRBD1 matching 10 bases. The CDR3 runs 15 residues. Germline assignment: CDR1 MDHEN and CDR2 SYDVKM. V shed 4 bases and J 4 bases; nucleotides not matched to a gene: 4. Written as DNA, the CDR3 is TGTGCCAGCAGTTGGGGACAGGGGACTAATCAGCCCCAGCATTTT. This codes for CASSWGQGTNQPQHF.

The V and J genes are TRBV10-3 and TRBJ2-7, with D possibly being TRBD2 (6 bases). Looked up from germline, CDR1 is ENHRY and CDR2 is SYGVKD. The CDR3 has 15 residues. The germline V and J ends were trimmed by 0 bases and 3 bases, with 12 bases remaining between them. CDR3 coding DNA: TGTGCCATCAGTGAGTCGTGGGGGGAAAACTACGAGCAGTACGTC. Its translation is CAISESWGENYEQYV.

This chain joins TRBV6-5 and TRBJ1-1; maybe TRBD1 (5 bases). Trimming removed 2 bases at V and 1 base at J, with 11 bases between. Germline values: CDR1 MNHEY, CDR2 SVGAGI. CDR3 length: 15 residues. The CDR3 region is CASSYGGRRNTEAFF. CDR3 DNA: TGTGCCAGCAGTTACGGGGGGAGGAGGAACACTGAAGCTTTCTTT.

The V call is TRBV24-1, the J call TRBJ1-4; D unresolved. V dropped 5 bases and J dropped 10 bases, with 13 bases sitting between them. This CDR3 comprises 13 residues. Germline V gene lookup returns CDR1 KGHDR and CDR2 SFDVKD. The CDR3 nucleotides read TGTGCCACCAGTGGGGGAGACCCCGGAAAACTGTTTTTT. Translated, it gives CATSGGDPGKLFF.

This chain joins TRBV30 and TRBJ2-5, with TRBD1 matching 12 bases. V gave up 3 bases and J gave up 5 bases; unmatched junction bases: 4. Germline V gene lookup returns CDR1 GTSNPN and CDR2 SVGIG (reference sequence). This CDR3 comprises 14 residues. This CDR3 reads CAWRGTGGLETQYF. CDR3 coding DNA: TGTGCCTGGAGGGGGACAGGGGGCTTGGAGACCCAGTACTTC.

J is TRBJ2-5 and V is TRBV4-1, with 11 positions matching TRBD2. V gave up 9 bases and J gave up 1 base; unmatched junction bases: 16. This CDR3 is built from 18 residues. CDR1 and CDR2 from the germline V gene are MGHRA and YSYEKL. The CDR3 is CASQRKTGTSGSQETQYF. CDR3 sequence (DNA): TGCGCCAGTCAGCGCAAAACCGGGACTAGCGGATCCCAAGAGACCCAGTACTTC.

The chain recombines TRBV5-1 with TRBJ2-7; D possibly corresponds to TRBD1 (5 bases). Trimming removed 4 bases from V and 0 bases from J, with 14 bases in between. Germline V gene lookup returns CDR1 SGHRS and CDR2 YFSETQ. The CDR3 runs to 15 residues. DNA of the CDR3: TGCGCCAGCAGCCCACAGGACCCAAGCTCCTACGAGCAGTACTTC. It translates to CASSPQDPSSYEQYF.

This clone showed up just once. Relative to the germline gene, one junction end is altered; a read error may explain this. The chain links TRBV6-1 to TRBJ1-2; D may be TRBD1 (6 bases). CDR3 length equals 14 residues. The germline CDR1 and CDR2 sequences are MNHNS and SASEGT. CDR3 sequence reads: CASSEVGANYGYTF. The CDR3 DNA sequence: TGTGCTAGCAGTGAAGTGGGGGCAAACTATGGCTACACCTTC.

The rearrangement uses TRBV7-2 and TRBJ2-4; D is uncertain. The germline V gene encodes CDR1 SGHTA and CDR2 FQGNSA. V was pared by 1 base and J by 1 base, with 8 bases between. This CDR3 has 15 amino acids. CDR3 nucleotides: TGTGCCAGCAGCTTAGGTGGCCCGGCCAAAAACATTCAGTACTTC. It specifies CASSLGGPAKNIQYF.

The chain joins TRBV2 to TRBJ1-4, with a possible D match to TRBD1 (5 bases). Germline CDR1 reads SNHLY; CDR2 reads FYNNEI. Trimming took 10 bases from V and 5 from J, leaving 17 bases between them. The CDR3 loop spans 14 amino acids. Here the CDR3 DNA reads TGTGCCACCTGGGCGTGGGGGGACAATGAAAAACTGTTTTTT. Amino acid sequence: CATWAWGDNEKLFF.

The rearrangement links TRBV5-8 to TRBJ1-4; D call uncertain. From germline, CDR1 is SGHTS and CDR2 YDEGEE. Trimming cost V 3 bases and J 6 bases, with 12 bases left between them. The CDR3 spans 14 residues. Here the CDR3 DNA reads TGTGCCAGCAGCTCGCGGAACCCCGATGAAAAACTGTTTTTT. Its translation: CASSSRNPDEKLFF.

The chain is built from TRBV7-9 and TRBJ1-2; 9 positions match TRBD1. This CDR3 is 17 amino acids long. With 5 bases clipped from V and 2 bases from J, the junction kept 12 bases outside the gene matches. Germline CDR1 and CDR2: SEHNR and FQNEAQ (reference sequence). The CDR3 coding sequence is TGTGCCAGCAGCCCACTTGGGGACAGGGCCGTAAACTATGGCTACACCTTC. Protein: CASSPLGDRAVNYGYTF.

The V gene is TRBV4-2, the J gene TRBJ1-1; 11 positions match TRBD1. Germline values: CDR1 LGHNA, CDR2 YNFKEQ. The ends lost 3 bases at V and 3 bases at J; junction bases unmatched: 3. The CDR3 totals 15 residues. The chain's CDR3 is CASSQGDRGDTEAFF. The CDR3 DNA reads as TGTGCCAGCAGCCAGGGGGACAGGGGGGACACTGAAGCTTTCTTT.